The table lists the clone carrying this T cell receptor (beta chain) with a few counts. This sample is drawn from a study of human T cells and chemical hapten exposure. Time point denoted: patch test 3, about 24 weeks after DPC sensitization. As to treatment: therapeutic diphenylcyclopropenone sensitization with weekly scalp DPC. V was shortened by 7 bases and J by 3 bases, with 7 bases between the two germline ends. Germline CDR1 is MDHEN and CDR2 is SYDVKM. CDR3 length: 12 amino acids. Individual cDNA molecules in this library carried unique molecular identifiers. TCRdb ran MiXCR on the RACE reads and lists one entry per CDR3 protein. The data contain some 62,000 distinct CDR3 sequences, approximately 10% of them seen just once; the ten biggest clones take up less than 2.5%.

The gene calls are TRBV28 and TRBJ1-3; possible D gene TRBD1, 6 bases. The TCR sequence derives from a young woman with alopecia areata. Some clones in this sample may be carry-over from other donors' samples. This sample comprised whole blood, obtained in connection with sensitization to the hapten diphenylcyclopropenone (DPC). In nucleotides, the CDR3 is TGTGCCAGCATAGGGGGTGGAAACACCATATATTTT. Protein: CASIGGGNTIYF.